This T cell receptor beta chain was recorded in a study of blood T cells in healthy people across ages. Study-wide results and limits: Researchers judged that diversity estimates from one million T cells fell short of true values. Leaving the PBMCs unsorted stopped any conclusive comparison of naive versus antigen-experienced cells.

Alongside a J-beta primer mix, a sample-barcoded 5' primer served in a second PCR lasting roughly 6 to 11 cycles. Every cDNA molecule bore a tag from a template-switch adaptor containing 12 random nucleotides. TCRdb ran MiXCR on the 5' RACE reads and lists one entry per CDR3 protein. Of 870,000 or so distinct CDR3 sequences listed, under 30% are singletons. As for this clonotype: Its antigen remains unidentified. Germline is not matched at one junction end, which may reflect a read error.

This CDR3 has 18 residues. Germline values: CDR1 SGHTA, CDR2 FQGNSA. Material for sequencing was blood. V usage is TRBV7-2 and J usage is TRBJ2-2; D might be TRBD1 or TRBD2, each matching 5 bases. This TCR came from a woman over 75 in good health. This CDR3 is CASSLLLGRSANTGERFF. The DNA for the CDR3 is TGTGCCAGCAGCTTATTACTGGGACGCAGCGCGAACACCGGGGAGCGGTTTTTT.